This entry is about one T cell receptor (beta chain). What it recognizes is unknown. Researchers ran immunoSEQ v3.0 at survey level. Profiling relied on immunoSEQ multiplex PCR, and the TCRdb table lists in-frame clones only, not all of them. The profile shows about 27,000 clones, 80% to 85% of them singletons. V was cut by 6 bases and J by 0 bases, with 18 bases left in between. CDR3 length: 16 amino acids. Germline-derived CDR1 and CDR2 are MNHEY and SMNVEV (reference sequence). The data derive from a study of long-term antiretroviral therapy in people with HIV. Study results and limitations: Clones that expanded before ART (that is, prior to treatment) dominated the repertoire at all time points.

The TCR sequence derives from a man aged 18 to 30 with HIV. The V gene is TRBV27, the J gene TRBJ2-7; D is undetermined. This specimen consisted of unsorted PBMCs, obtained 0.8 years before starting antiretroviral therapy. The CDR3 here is CASSLIFISSSYEQYF. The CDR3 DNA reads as TGTGCCAGCAGCCTGATTTTCATTTCGAGCTCCTACGAGCAGTACTTC.